This TCR beta chain was captured in a study of control samples from healthy donors and cancer patients. This clone showed up just once. Generated by immunoSEQ multiplex PCR, the TCRdb table keeps only in-frame clones and is missing some. The profile shows about 170,000 clones, 75% to 95% of them singletons. The CDR3 is made up of 16 amino acids. V lost 1 base to trimming and J lost 2 bases; unmatched junction nucleotides: 4. Germline values: CDR1 SGHAT, CDR2 FQNNGV. This chain uses TRBV11-2 with TRBJ2-3, with TRBD1 matching 9 bases. The origin of this receptor is a woman under 40 in good health. The specimen was blood. The CDR3 protein is CASSLGTGDYTDTQYF. The DNA for the CDR3 is TGTGCCAGCAGCTTAGGGACAGGGGACTACACAGATACGCAGTATTTT.